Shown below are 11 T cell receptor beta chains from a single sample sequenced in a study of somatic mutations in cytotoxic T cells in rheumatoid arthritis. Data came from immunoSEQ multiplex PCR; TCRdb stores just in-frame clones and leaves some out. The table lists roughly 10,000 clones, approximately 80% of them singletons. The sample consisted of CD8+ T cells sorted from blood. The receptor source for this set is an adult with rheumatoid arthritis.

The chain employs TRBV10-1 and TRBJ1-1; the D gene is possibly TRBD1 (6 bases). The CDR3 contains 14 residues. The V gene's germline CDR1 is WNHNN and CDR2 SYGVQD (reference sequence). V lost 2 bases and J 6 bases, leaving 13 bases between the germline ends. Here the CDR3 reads CASSEVSGDSEAFF. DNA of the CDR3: TGCGCCAGCAGTGAGGTCTCAGGGGATTCTGAAGCTTTCTTT.

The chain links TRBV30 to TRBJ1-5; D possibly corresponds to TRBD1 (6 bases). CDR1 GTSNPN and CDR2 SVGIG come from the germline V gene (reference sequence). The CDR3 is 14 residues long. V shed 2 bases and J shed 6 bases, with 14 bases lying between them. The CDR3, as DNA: TGTGCCTGGAGTTCTAGGGGGGGTGGTCAGCCCCAGCATTTT. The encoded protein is CAWSSRGGGQPQHF.

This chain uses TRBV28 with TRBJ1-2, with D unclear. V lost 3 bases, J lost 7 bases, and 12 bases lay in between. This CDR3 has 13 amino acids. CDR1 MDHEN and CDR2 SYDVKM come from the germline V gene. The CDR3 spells CASSLQRARGYTF. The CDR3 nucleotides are TGTGCCAGCAGTTTGCAGAGGGCTCGTGGCTACACCTTC.

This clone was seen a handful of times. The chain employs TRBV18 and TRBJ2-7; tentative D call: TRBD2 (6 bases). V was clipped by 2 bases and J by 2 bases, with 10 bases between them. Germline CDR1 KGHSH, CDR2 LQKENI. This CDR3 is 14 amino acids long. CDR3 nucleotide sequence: TGTGCCAGCTCACCAGGGGCGGGACCCTACGAGCAGTACTTC. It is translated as CASSPGAGPYEQYF.

CDR3 DNA sequence: TGTGCCAGCCTTACTATGGCCAGCGGGTACGAGCAGTACTTC. This gives the protein CASLTMASGYEQYF. The V call is TRBV10-3, the J call TRBJ2-7; maybe TRBD2 (6 bases). Trimming took 10 bases from V and 4 from J, leaving 20 bases between them. Per germline, CDR1 ENHRY and CDR2 SYGVKD. This CDR3 is 14 amino acids long.

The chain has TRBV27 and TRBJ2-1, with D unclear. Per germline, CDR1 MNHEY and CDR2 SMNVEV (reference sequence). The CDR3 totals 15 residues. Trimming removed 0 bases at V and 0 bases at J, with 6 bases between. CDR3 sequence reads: CASSLSQNSYNEQFF. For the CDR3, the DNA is TGTGCCAGCAGTTTATCGCAGAACTCCTACAATGAGCAGTTCTTC.

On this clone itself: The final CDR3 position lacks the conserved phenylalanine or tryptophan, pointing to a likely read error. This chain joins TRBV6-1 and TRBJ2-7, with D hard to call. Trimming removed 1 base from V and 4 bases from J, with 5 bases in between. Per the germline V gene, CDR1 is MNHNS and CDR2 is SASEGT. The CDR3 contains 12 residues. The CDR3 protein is CASSEGVYEQYL. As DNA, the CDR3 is TGTGCCAGCAGTGAAGGGGTTTACGAGCAGTACCTC.

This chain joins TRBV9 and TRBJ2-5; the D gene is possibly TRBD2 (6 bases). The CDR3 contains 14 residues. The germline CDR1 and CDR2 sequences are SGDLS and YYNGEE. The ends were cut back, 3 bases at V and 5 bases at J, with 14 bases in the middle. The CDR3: CASSGGTSLETQYF. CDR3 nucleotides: TGTGCCAGCAGCGGGGGTACTAGCCTGGAGACCCAGTACTTC. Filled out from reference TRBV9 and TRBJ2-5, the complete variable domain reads DSGVTQTPKHLITATGQRVTLRCSPRSGDLSVYWYQQSLDQGLQFLIQYYNGEERAKGNILERFSAQQFPDLHSELNLSSLELGDSALYFCASSGGTSLETQYFGPGTRLLVL.

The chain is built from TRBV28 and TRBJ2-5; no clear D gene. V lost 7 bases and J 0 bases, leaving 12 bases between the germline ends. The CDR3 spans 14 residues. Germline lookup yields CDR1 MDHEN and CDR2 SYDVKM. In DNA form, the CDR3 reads TGTGCCAGCACCCCCTTCGGGTACCAAGAGACCCAGTACTTC. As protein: CASTPFGYQETQYF. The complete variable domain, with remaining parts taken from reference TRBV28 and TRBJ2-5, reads DVKVTQSSRYLVKRTGEKVFLECVQDMDHENMFWYRQDPGLGLRLIYFSYDVKMKEKGDIPEGYSVSREKKERFSLILESASTNQTSMYLCASTPFGYQETQYFGPGTRLLVL.

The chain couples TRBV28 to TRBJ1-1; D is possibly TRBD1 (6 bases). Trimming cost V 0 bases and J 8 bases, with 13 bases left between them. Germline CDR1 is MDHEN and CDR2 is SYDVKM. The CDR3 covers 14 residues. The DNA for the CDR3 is TGTGCCAGCAGTTTATGGAACGCCAGGGGAGAAGCTTTCTTT. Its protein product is CASSLWNARGEAFF.

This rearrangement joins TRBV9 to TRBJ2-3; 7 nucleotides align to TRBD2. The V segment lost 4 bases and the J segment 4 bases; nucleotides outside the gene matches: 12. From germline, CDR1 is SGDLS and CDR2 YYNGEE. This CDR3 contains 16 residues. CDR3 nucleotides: TGTGCCAGCAGCCTTCGGGGAGGGGAGTTGGCAGATACGCAGTATTTT. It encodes CASSLRGGELADTQYF.